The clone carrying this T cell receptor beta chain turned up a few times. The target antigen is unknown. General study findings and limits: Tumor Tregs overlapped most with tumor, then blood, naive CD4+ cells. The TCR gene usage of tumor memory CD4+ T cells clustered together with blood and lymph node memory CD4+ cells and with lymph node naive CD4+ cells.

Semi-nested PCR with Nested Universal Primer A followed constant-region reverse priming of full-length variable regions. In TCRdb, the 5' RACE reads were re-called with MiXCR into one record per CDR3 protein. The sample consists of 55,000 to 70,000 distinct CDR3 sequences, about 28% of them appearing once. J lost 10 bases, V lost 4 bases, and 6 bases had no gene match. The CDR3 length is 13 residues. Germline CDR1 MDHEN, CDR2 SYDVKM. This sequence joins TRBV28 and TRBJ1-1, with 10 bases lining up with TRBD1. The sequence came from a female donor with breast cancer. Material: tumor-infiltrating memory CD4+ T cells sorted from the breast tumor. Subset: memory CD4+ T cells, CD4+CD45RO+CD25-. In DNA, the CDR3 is TGTGCCAGCAGTTCGTCCGGGACAGGGGTAGCTTTCTTT. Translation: CASSSSGTGVAFF.